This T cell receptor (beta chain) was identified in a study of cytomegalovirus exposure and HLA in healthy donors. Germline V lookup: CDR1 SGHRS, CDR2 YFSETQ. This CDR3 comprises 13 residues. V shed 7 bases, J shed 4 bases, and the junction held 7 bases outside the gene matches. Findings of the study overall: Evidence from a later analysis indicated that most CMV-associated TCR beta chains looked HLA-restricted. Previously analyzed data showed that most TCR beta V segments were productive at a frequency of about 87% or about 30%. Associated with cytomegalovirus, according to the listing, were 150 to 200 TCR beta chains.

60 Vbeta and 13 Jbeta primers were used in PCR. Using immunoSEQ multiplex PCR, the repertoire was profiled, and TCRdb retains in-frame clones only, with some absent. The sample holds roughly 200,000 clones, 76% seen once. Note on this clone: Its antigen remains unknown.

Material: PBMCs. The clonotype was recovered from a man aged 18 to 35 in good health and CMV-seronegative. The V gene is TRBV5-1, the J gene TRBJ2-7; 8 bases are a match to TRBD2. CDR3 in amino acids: CASARAGAYEQYF. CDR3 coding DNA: TGCGCCAGCGCTCGAGCGGGAGCGTACGAGCAGTACTTC.